This TCR beta chain came from a study of regulatory T cells in long-lasting Graves disease. Time point in this sample: newly diagnosed GD, antithyroid drugs for less than 3 months. TCR sequences were obtained from RNA taken from PBMCs. CDR3 regions were amplified by Arm-PCR using iRepertoire HTBI primers to build TCR beta libraries. Via MiXCR, TCRdb re-called the multiplex PCR reads, giving one row per CDR3 protein. The sample consists of around 320,000 distinct CDR3 sequences, over 15% of them appearing once. The V gene lost 4 bases and the J gene lost 6 bases, with 13 bases spanning the gap. CDR3 length: 13 residues. The germline V gene has CDR1 MDHEN and CDR2 SYDVKM. This clonotype was seen repeatedly, ten times or more. This sample also appeared in a second study, on T cells in Graves' hyperthyroidism and ophthalmopathy.

This chain joins TRBV28 and TRBJ2-7; perhaps TRBD2 as D (5 bases). The TCR sequence derives from a man aged 40-50 years with Graves disease. The sample in question was peripheral blood mononuclear cells (PBMCs), obtained at new diagnosis, from a patient treated with antithyroid drugs. The chain's CDR3 is CASSSSQDFEQYF. The CDR3 nucleotides read TGTGCCAGCAGTTCCTCCCAGGACTTCGAGCAGTACTTC. The full variable domain, in which reference TRBV28 and TRBJ2-7 provide the parts outside the CDR3, is DVKVTQSSRYLVKRTGEKVFLECVQDMDHENMFWYRQDPGLGLRLIYFSYDVKMKEKGDIPEGYSVSREKKERFSLILESASTNQTSMYLCASSSSQDFEQYFGPGTRLTVT.